This T cell receptor beta chain came from a study of spatial heterogeneity in lung cancer (dated by TCRdb to between 2018 and 2021). In the study overall: Beta-chain transcripts were consistently detected in greater numbers than alpha-chain transcripts, which likely reflects a higher abundance of beta-chain transcripts. In the raw uncorrected reads, each unique combination of TCR and UMI appeared on average more than ten times. In non-small cell lung cancer, the study quantitatively compared TCR alpha and beta repertoires across several tumor regions, matched nontumor lung, and blood. TCR repertoire features were related to nonsynonymous mutation counts determined by whole-exome sequencing of tumor tissue. Both alpha and beta chains were TCR-sequenced in approximately 220 tumor regions, around 65 matched nontumor lung samples and 56 PBMC samples obtained at surgery.

Sample time point, as interpreted from the label and publication: sample taken at primary tumor resection. For TCR sequencing, whole RNA was extracted from tumor and nontumor lung tissue, or from cryopreserved PBMC samples, and no cell sorting was done. Donors were 65 to 85 patients with early-stage, untreated non-small cell lung cancer from the lung TRACERx cohort. Patients were selected for TCR sequencing only if sufficient RNA was available from at least two tumor regions. Library preparation employed 5' RACE. Sequencing was carried out with a NextSeq 500. In the TCR library protocol, a unique molecular identifier was attached to each TCR cDNA molecule so that PCR and sequencing errors could be corrected. As for the original processing: TCR identification, UMI-based error correction and CDR3 extraction were all carried out with Decombinator tools. TCRs above a frequency of 2 per 1,000, corresponding to the top 1% of the tumor frequency distribution, were defined as expanded. Renyi diversity was calculated using the R vegan package after each repertoire was subsampled 100 times to 5,000 TCRs. CDR3 similarity networks were built from amino acid triplet string-kernel similarity, connecting CDR3s with pairwise similarity above 0.82. TCRdb ran its own pipeline on the public reads, namely fastp trimming at Q25 and MiXCR clone calling, and kept in-frame beta chains. Each entry is one CDR3 protein sequence, shown with its most common DNA and genes. These V and J calls rely on TCRdb rather than the paper's analysis. For this sample there are some 64,000 distinct CDR3 sequences; 8.4% appear just once. Of the sample, about 16% is held by the ten largest clones.

From the cysteine up to the phenylalanine, the CDR3 has a length of 12 residues. Here the CDR3 DNA is all that survives: 36 bases in frame from base 1. Per the germline V gene, MNHEY is the CDR1 and SVGEGT is the CDR2. Deletion took 4 bases off V and 6 bases off J, with a span of 7 bases between the germline ends. Study-wide findings and limitations: Additional single-cell paired TCR alpha and beta sequencing was considered necessary to confirm, at a functional level, the hypothesis that regional TCRs recognize regional mutations. Ubiquitous expanded tumor TCRs were found in blood more often at tumor resection than at routine follow-up.

Concerning this clonotype: Its antigen is unknown. Per-base quality was not reported, and no clone a single base away is much larger than it.

The sequencing here drew on PBMCs, taken at surgery. This receptor was obtained from a female donor with early-stage non-small cell lung cancer. Here the chain combines TRBV6-2 or TRBV6-3 and TRBJ1-5; perhaps TRBD1 is the D gene, with 5 bases matching. The bases read TGTGCCAGCAGTTTCGGGGGTCAGCCCCAGCATTTT. Its protein product is CASSFGGQPQHF.